A selection of T cell receptor beta chains follows, all from one sample in a study of regulatory and conventional T cells in breast cancer. In TCRdb, the PCR reads were re-called with MiXCR into one record per CDR3 protein. In the table there are some 16,000 distinct CDR3 sequences, around a third of which are singletons. The sequenced material came from conventional T cells from blood. These receptors were collected from a female donor in good health. The CDR3 runs from the conserved cysteine through the conserved F or W. The D gene is left open where the match is weak. Only some rows state a clone size, as once, few, many or a class for expanded clones.

TRBV12-3/TRBV12-4	.	TRBJ1-2	TRBD1	TGTGCCAGCAGTGCCGCCAGGACAGGGTTTGGCTACACCTTC	CASSAARTGFGYTF
TRBV7-9	few	TRBJ2-7	.	TGTGCCAGCAGCTTTCAGCCGCGGTCGGGCAGTTCCTACGAGCAGTACTTC	CASSFQPRSGSSYEQYF
TRBV6-5	.	TRBJ1-5	TRBD1	TGTGCCAGCAGTTCGCGGACAGGGATTAGCAATCAGCCCCAGCATTTT	CASSSRTGISNQPQHF
TRBV2	.	TRBJ1-2	TRBD1	TGTGCCAGCAGTGATGTGAGACAGGGAAGAGAAGGCTACACCTTC	CASSDVRQGREGYTF
TRBV29-1	.	TRBJ2-3	.	TGCAGCGTTGAACTAGGGCTAGATACGCAGTATTTT	CSVELGLDTQYF
TRBV29-1	few	TRBJ2-3	TRBD2	TGCAGCGTTGGGAGGACTAGCCCGGGGTTCTCGGCAACAGATACGCAGTATTTT	CSVGRTSPGFSATDTQYF
TRBV20-1	.	TRBJ2-7	TRBD2	TGCAGTGCTTCGAGACCGGGACTAGCGGGAGGTAGCCCCACCTACGAGCAGTACTTC	CSASRPGLAGGSPTYEQYF
TRBV7-2	.	TRBJ1-3	.	TGTGCCAGCAGCTTAGCAGTCTCTGGAAGCACCATATATTTT	CASSLAVSGSTIYF
TRBV3-1	.	TRBJ1-1	.	TGTGCCAGCAGCGCACAGAGGAACACTGAAGCTTTCTTT	CASSAQRNTEAFF
TRBV21-1	.	TRBJ2-1	.	TGTGCCAGCAGCAAAGTCGATCGGTCTGAGCAGTTCTTC	CASSKVDRSEQFF
TRBV12-3/TRBV12-4	.	TRBJ2-1	.	TGTGCCAGCAGTTTAGGCGGGGTTTACAATGAGCAGTTCTTC	CASSLGGVYNEQFF
TRBV6-5	few	TRBJ2-7	TRBD1	TGTGCCAGCAGTTACGGGTCGACAGGGGGCGAGCAGTACTTC	CASSYGSTGGEQYF
TRBV7-2	.	TRBJ2-3	TRBD2	TGTGCCAGCAGCTTAGACGTTAGCGGGGGAGGGAGAGATACGCAGTATTTT	CASSLDVSGGGRDTQYF
TRBV6-5	.	TRBJ2-1	.	TGTGCCAGCAGTTACGGCCTCTACAATGAGCAGTTCTTC	CASSYGLYNEQFF
TRBV7-3	few	TRBJ2-1	TRBD2	TGTGCCAGCAGCCTCCGGACTAGCGGGGTTAGCTCCTACAATGAGCAGTTCTTC	CASSLRTSGVSSYNEQFF
TRBV12-3/TRBV12-4	.	TRBJ1-1	TRBD1	TGTGCCAGCAGTCCTCAACAGGGGTGGGACACTGAAGCTTTCTTT	CASSPQQGWDTEAFF
TRBV29-1	.	TRBJ2-5	TRBD2	TGCAGCGTCGGGACTAGCGGGGGGCGGGAGACCCAGTACTTC	CSVGTSGGRETQYF
TRBV4-1	.	TRBJ1-5	.	TGCGCCAGCAGATGGACAGAATCAGGAAGCAATCAGCCCCAGCATTTT	CASRWTESGSNQPQHF
TRBV5-6	medium-sized	TRBJ1-1	.	TGTGCCAGCAGCCCGCGACAGATCCGGGGAACTGAAGCTTTCTTT	CASSPRQIRGTEAFF
TRBV7-2	few	TRBJ1-5	.	TGTGCCAGCAGCTTAAATTGGGGGAGCAATCAGCCCCAGCATTTT	CASSLNWGSNQPQHF
TRBV20-1	.	TRBJ2-7	TRBD2	TGCAGTGTAAAGCGGGAGGACCTTATTACCTCCTACGAGCAGTACTTC	CSVKREDLITSYEQYF
TRBV28	medium-sized	TRBJ2-3	.	TGTGCCAGCAGTTTCCTTGGTACGCAGTATTTT	CASSFLGTQYF
TRBV7-3	.	TRBJ2-1	TRBD2	TGTGCCAGCAGCTTAACGGGGGGGAATGAGCAGTTCTTC	CASSLTGGNEQFF
TRBV7-2	.	TRBJ2-1	.	TGTGCCAGCAGCTTAAATGGAGTGAGTAAGAATGAGCAGTTCTTC	CASSLNGVSKNEQFF
TRBV12-3/TRBV12-4	.	TRBJ2-5	.	TGTGCCAGCAGTTTAGCACCCCAAGAGACCCAGTACTTC	CASSLAPQETQYF
TRBV5-1	.	TRBJ2-1	TRBD2	TGCGCCAGCAGCCCGAGACTAGCGGGGGCCCGCTCCTACAATGAGCAGTTCTTC	CASSPRLAGARSYNEQFF
TRBV7-3	.	TRBJ2-7	TRBD2	TGTGCCAGCAGCCCGACTAGCGGGAGTTGGGACGAGCAGTACTTC	CASSPTSGSWDEQYF
TRBV28	.	TRBJ2-7	TRBD1	TGTGCCAGCAGTTTATCAGGGGGCGAGCAGTACTTC	CASSLSGGEQYF
TRBV12-3/TRBV12-4	few	TRBJ2-3	.	TGTGCCAGCAGTTTCGCTAGCGCAGATACGCAGTATTTT	CASSFASADTQYF
TRBV7-8	.	TRBJ1-1	.	TGTGCCAGCAGCTTAGTGGCAGGGAGGACTGAAGCTTTCTTT	CASSLVAGRTEAFF
TRBV3-1	few	TRBJ1-2	TRBD1	TGTGCCAGCAGCCCCGGGACAGGGGACGGCTACACCTTC	CASSPGTGDGYTF
TRBV5-1	.	TRBJ1-2	.	TGCGCCAGCAGCTTGACTTACGGCGAGGTTTATGGCTACACCTTC	CASSLTYGEVYGYTF
TRBV7-2	few	TRBJ2-3	.	TGTGCCAGCAGGATTAGCACAGATACGCAGTATTTT	CASRISTDTQYF
TRBV4-1	medium-sized	TRBJ1-5	.	TGCGCCAGCAGCCAAGATCGGCGAGACCCGCCAAATCAGCCCCAGCATTTT	CASSQDRRDPPNQPQHF
TRBV28	.	TRBJ2-5	TRBD2	TGTGCCAGCAGTTTGCAACTAGCGGGAGTTAAGGAGACCCAGTACTTC	CASSLQLAGVKETQYF
TRBV30	few	TRBJ1-2	.	TGTGCCTGGAGTCCGGACCGAGCTAACTATGGCTACACCTTC	CAWSPDRANYGYTF
TRBV23-1	.	TRBJ2-7	TRBD1	TGCGCCAGCAGTCAATCGTCTCGCAGGGGGCTCGAGCAGTACTTC	CASSQSSRRGLEQYF
TRBV5-1	few	TRBJ2-1	.	TGCGCCAGCAGCTTCTCAGACAATGAGCAGTTCTTC	CASSFSDNEQFF
TRBV4-3	few	TRBJ2-1	.	TGCGCCAGCAGCCGAGAGGGACTGGCCACCGGTGAGCAGTTCTTC	CASSREGLATGEQFF
TRBV18	.	TRBJ1-1	.	TGTGTCAGCTCACCTTCGCCAAGGGTAAACACTGAAGCTTTCTTC	CVSSPSPRVNTEAFF
TRBV14	few	TRBJ1-4	.	TGTGCCAGCAGCCAAGGGTTGAATGAAAAACTGTTTTTT	CASSQGLNEKLFF
TRBV12-3/TRBV12-4	.	TRBJ2-1	.	TGTGCCAGCAGTTTACGATATGAGCAGTTCTTC	CASSLRYEQFF
TRBV25-1	.	TRBJ1-2	TRBD1	TGTGCCAGCAGTGAATGGGGGGACAGTAGGTATGGCTACACCTTC	CASSEWGDSRYGYTF
TRBV20-1	.	TRBJ2-3	TRBD2	TGCAGTGCTAGAGGAGCTAGCGGGAGTACAGATACGCAGTATTTT	CSARGASGSTDTQYF
TRBV5-5	.	TRBJ1-2	.	TGTGTCAGCAGTAACTGGGGGCAAGCGAGCTACACCTTC	CVSSNWGQASYTF
TRBV28	medium-sized	TRBJ1-4	.	TGTGCCAGCAAGACCGAGCTTAATGCAACTAATGAAAAACTGTTTTTT	CASKTELNATNEKLFF
TRBV19	few	TRBJ2-3	.	TGTGCCAGTAGTAAGTCCCGGGACATGCCAAGCACAGATACGCAGTATTTT	CASSKSRDMPSTDTQYF
TRBV6-1	.	TRBJ2-6	.	TGTGCCAGCACTAGGCCTGGGGCCAACGTCCTGACTTTC	CASTRPGANVLTF
TRBV6-1	.	TRBJ2-5	TRBD1	TGTGCCAGCAGTGCCCGACAGGGCAATCAAGAGACCCAGTACTTC	CASSARQGNQETQYF
TRBV6-2/TRBV6-3	few	TRBJ2-1	.	TGTGCCAGCGCGGTTGTGAATGAGCAGTTCTTC	CASAVVNEQFF
TRBV4-1	.	TRBJ2-3	.	TGCGCCAGCAGCCGAGCCGGGGTCGAAACAGATACGCAGTATTTT	CASSRAGVETDTQYF